A single T cell receptor beta chain is shown here with its context. A much larger clone is a single base away; this may be a read error. Library preparation (for TCRbeta) was performed with unique molecular identifiers. TCRdb passed the PCR reads through MiXCR, listing each CDR3 protein once. Found here are 490,000 or so distinct CDR3 sequences, around 12% of them singletons; the top ten hold over 5.5%. This entry is derived from a study of T-cell reconstitution after alpha-beta-depleted transplantation in children. From germline, CDR1 is MNHEY and CDR2 SVGEGT. This CDR3 spans 17 amino acids. Trimming took 0 bases from V and 4 from J; bases not matched to a gene: 5.

Specimen: PBMCs from the stem cell graft donor, collected from the stem cell graft. The TCR was taken from a human donor who donated a stem cell graft to a child with combined immunodeficiency. V and J are TRBV6-2 or TRBV6-3 and TRBJ2-1; 11 positions match TRBD2. Here the CDR3 reads CASSYSVTSGSYNEQFF. As DNA, the CDR3 is TGTGCCAGCAGTTACTCGGTAACTAGCGGGAGTTACAATGAGCAGTTCTTC.